A single sample is the source of the 14 T cell receptor beta chains below, sequenced in a study of cytomegalovirus exposure and HLA in healthy donors. Both 60 Vbeta primers and 13 Jbeta primers went into the PCR. Profiling relied on immunoSEQ multiplex PCR, and the TCRdb table lists in-frame clones only, not all of them. The profile shows under 300,000 clones, approximately 82% of them singletons. Sequenced material: PBMCs. These receptors came from a woman aged 55-75 years in good health and CMV-seropositive.

This clone was seen a few times. J is TRBJ1-1 and V is TRBV18; 9 bases fit TRBD1. The CDR3 consists of 12 residues. V gave up 8 bases and J gave up 11 bases; unmatched junction bases: 9. The germline V gene has CDR1 KGHSH and CDR2 LQKENI. CDR3 protein: CASGQGSLTAFF. CDR3 coding DNA: TGTGCCAGCGGACAGGGGTCGCTAACTGCTTTCTTT.

V and J are TRBV29-1 and TRBJ1-1; 8 nucleotides agree with TRBD1. V trimming: 7 bases; J trimming: 2 bases; junction bases outside the gene matches: 12. Germline CDR1 SQVTM, CDR2 ANQGSEA. The CDR3 is made up of 15 amino acids. This chain's CDR3 is CSAIPRGPDNTEAFF. The CDR3 region has the DNA TGCAGCGCGATCCCCAGGGGGCCTGACAACACTGAAGCTTTCTTT. Using reference TRBV29-1 and TRBJ1-1 for the parts outside the CDR3, the full variable domain is SAVISQKPSRDICQRGTSLTIQCQVDSQVTMMFWYRQQPGQSLTLIATANQGSEATYESGFVIDKFPISRPNLTFSTLTVSNMSPEDSSIYLCSAIPRGPDNTEAFFGQGTRLTVV.

The chain recombines TRBV9 with TRBJ2-1, with TRBD2 identical over 13 bases. With V trimmed by 4 bases and J by 9 bases, 7 bases remained unmatched. Germline assignment: CDR1 SGDLS and CDR2 YYNGEE. This CDR3 spans 15 amino acids. The CDR3 coding sequence is TGTGCCAGCAGCCAGAGGACTAGCGGGAGCGGTGAGCAGTTCTTC. Translated: CASSQRTSGSGEQFF.

The V gene is TRBV28, the J gene TRBJ1-4; 7 nucleotides align to TRBD1. From germline, CDR1 is MDHEN and CDR2 SYDVKM. This CDR3 is built from 16 residues. Trimming cost V 4 bases and J 3 bases; bases outside gene matches: 8. The CDR3 nucleotides are TGTGCCAGCAGTTCCCCCGGGACAGTCTCTAATGAAAAACTGTTTTTT. Protein sequence: CASSSPGTVSNEKLFF. The full variable domain, with the rest looked up from reference TRBV28 and TRBJ1-4, is DVKVTQSSRYLVKRTGEKVFLECVQDMDHENMFWYRQDPGLGLRLIYFSYDVKMKEKGDIPEGYSVSREKKERFSLILESASTNQTSMYLCASSSPGTVSNEKLFFGSGTQLSVL.

This chain links TRBV7-9 with TRBJ1-4, with 9 bases aligning to TRBD1. V dropped 4 bases and J dropped 8; count of bases not matched to a gene: 5. The V gene's germline CDR1 is SEHNR and CDR2 FQNEAQ (reference sequence). The CDR3 runs to 14 residues. CDR3 DNA sequence: TGTGCCAGCAGCTACGGGACAGGGAGGGAAAAACTGTTTTTT. Protein sequence: CASSYGTGREKLFF.

This chain connects TRBV5-1 to TRBJ2-7, with a weak D call TRBD2 (6 bases). V lost 1 base and J lost 4, with 18 bases in between. CDR1 and CDR2 from the germline V gene are SGHRS and YFSETQ. The CDR3 runs 16 residues. The CDR3 DNA reads TGCGCCAGCAGCTTGTTGGGTGAGACTAGTATTTACGAGCAGTACTTC. It specifies CASSLLGETSIYEQYF.

For the CDR3, the DNA is TGTGCCAGCAGCGACGCAGGGGGCACCGGGGAGCTGTTTTTT. It translates to CASSDAGGTGELFF. This rearrangement joins TRBV7-3 to TRBJ2-2; 7 bases match TRBD1. CDR1 and CDR2 from the germline V gene are SGHTA and FQGTGA. With V trimmed by 5 bases and J by 4 bases, 4 bases remained unmatched. The CDR3 covers 14 residues.

Turning to this clone: Germline and junction disagree at one end, which may indicate a read error. The rearrangement joins TRBV7-9 to TRBJ1-4; D not resolved. The germline V gene has CDR1 SEHNR and CDR2 FQNEAQ (reference sequence). This CDR3 spans 14 amino acids. This CDR3 reads CSSSFLGPNEKLFF. CDR3 DNA sequence: TGTTCCAGCAGCTTCCTTGGGCCTAATGAAAAACTGTTTTTT.

This sequence joins TRBV5-5 and TRBJ1-5; TRBD1 aligns across 8 bases. V was pared by 3 bases and J by 2 bases, with 7 bases of the junction left unmatched. This CDR3 spans 16 amino acids. Germline lookup yields CDR1 SGHKS and CDR2 YYEKEE (reference sequence). CDR3 bases: TGTGCCAGCAGCTCGGACAGGGAATATGGCAATCAGCCCCAGCATTTT. It yields the protein CASSSDREYGNQPQHF.

The chain employs TRBV7-9 and TRBJ2-1; 10 bases are a match to TRBD1. Trimming removed 5 bases from V and 2 bases from J; junction bases left unmatched: 9. The germline V gene encodes CDR1 SEHNR and CDR2 FQNEAQ (reference sequence). The CDR3 consists of 17 residues. The CDR3 spells CASSLQRGTGAYNEQFF. CDR3 DNA: TGTGCCAGCAGCCTCCAGCGGGGGACAGGGGCCTACAATGAGCAGTTCTTC.

The chain joins TRBV5-6 to TRBJ2-7, with TRBD1 identical over 7 bases. The germline V gene has CDR1 SGHDT and CDR2 YYEEEE. V shed 3 bases and J 3 bases; nucleotides not matched to a gene: 3. The CDR3 has 13 residues. Here the CDR3 reads CASSWGQNYEQYF. CDR3 sequence (DNA): TGTGCCAGCAGCTGGGGACAGAACTACGAGCAGTACTTC.

This clone was picked up one time. V and J are TRBV19 and TRBJ2-3; TRBD2 agrees at 10 bases. The CDR3 length is 15 residues. CDR1 and CDR2 (germline): LNHDA, SQIVND (reference sequence). J lost 6 bases, V lost 4 bases, and 7 bases had no gene match. The CDR3 nucleotides read TGTGCCAGTAGTACCCTAGCGGGAGTTAGGGATACGCAGTATTTT. Translating it yields CASSTLAGVRDTQYF.

This chain joins TRBV7-9 and TRBJ2-7; 10 positions agree with TRBD1. The CDR3 sequence is 16 residues long. Germline CDR1 is SEHNR and CDR2 is FQNEAQ (reference sequence). V was clipped by 4 bases and J by 5 bases; unmatched bases: 11. The CDR3 DNA reads TGTGCCAGCAGCTCCCTTCGAGGGACAGGGGTTGACGAGCAGTACTTC. Translation gives CASSSLRGTGVDEQYF. The entire variable domain, with the rest obtained from reference TRBV7-9 and TRBJ2-7, is as follows: DTGVSQNPRHKITKRGQNVTFRCDPISEHNRLYWYRQTLGQGPEFLTYFQNEAQLEKSRLLSDRFSAERPKGSFSTLEIQRTEQGDSAMYLCASSSLRGTGVDEQYFGPGTRLTVT.

V gene TRBV5-1 combines with J gene TRBJ1-5, with TRBD1 matching 8 bases. J gave up 6 bases and V 0 bases, and 8 bases lay outside the gene matches. CDR3 length: 16 residues. Germline V gives CDR1 SGHRS, CDR2 YFSETQ. CDR3 DNA: TGCGCCAGCAGCTTGGCGCCCCAGGGGGCCGGTCAGCCCCAGCATTTT. Its translation: CASSLAPQGAGQPQHF.